There are many counts of the clone carrying this TCR beta chain. The data originate from a study of blood T cell repertoires in COVID-19. Study-level background: Researchers got acute and convalescent COVID-19 samples from the United States, Italy and Spain.

CDR1 and CDR2 (germline): SGHRS, YFSETQ. Trimming removed 3 bases at V and 0 bases at J, with 7 bases between. The CDR3 totals 13 residues. The protocol was immunoSEQ multiplex PCR, while the TCRdb copy is restricted to in-frame clones and leaves out a portion. The data contain 100,000 to 120,000 clones, about 70% of them seen just once; the ten biggest clones take up around 7.3%. The TCR comes from an older woman with acute or convalescent COVID-19. This chain uses TRBV5-1 with TRBJ2-7; D not certain. What was sequenced was peripheral blood. For the CDR3, the DNA is TGCGCCAGCAGCTCGAGGAGCTCCTACGAGCAGTACTTC. It is translated as CASSSRSSYEQYF.